These 25 T cell receptor beta chains were all obtained from the same sample, sequenced in a study of blood T cell repertoires in COVID-19 (dated by TCRdb to the early 2020s). The method was the immunoSEQ multiplex PCR assay. TCRdb took this table from immuneACCESS and kept in-frame rearrangements with V and J called. Such tables lack part of the clones; where checked against another copy, unresolved V genes explain under half of the gap, and the rest is unexplained. The sample table shows about 160,000 clones, and around four fifths are seen once. Clones ranked in the top ten supply 13% of the sample. The sample comprised peripheral blood. Every receptor here comes from a man in his 70s who had recovered from COVID-19.

This chain joins TRBV7-9 and TRBJ1-1; maybe TRBD1 (6 bases). With 5 bases removed from V and 0 bases from J, the gap between germline ends came to 13 bases. Germline V gives CDR1 SEHNR, CDR2 FQNEAQ (reference sequence). The CDR3 extends over 15 amino acids. CDR3 coding DNA: TGTGCCAGCAGCCCACAGGGCCGGTTGAACACTGAAGCTTTCTTT. It translates to CASSPQGRLNTEAFF.

The chain links TRBV6-6 to TRBJ2-3; D possibly corresponds to TRBD1 (6 bases). Trimming took 4 bases from V and 0 from J, leaving 14 bases between them. CDR3 size: 16 residues. Germline loops: CDR1 MNHNY, CDR2 SVGAGI (reference sequence). CDR3 DNA sequence: TGTGCCAGCAGTTCGGGACAAACACAGAGCACAGATACGCAGTATTTT. This codes for CASSSGQTQSTDTQYF.

The chain combines TRBV7-8 with TRBJ1-1; D unresolved. Germline V lookup: CDR1 SGHVS, CDR2 FQNEAQ. Trimming removed 7 bases from V and 1 base from J, with 16 bases in between. The CDR3 loop spans 15 amino acids. In DNA form, the CDR3 reads TGTGCCAGCAAGGTGGCCGGGTCGAGGAACACTGAAGCTTTCTTT. Translated: CASKVAGSRNTEAFF.

The chain uses TRBV18 and TRBJ1-1; D ambiguous. CDR1 KGHSH and CDR2 LQKENI come from the germline V gene. The CDR3 has 15 residues. Trimming left V 0 bases short and J 6 bases short, with 14 bases between. The CDR3 sequence is CASSPPAAGIAEAFF. CDR3 DNA sequence: TGTGCCAGCTCACCACCGGCGGCGGGCATCGCTGAAGCTTTCTTT. The full variable domain, its missing parts supplied by reference TRBV18 and TRBJ1-1, is NAGVMQNPRHLVRRRGQEARLRCSPMKGHSHVYWYRQLPEEGLKFMVYLQKENIIDESGMPKERFSAEFPKEGPSILRIQQVVRGDSAAYFCASSPPAAGIAEAFFGQGTRLTVV.

The genes are TRBV5-1 and TRBJ2-5, with 8 bases fitting TRBD1. V shed 0 bases and J 4 bases; nucleotides not matched to a gene: 2. The CDR3 extends over 14 amino acids. Germline lookup yields CDR1 SGHRS and CDR2 YFSETQ. The CDR3 loop reads CASSLETGAETQYF. As DNA, the CDR3 is TGCGCCAGCAGCTTGGAGACAGGGGCAGAGACCCAGTACTTC.

The gene calls are TRBV7-9 and TRBJ1-5; 11 bases are shared with TRBD1. CDR3 size: 16 residues. The ends lost 6 bases at V and 4 bases at J; junction bases unmatched: 8. The germline V gene has CDR1 SEHNR and CDR2 FQNEAQ (reference sequence). In DNA, the CDR3 is TGTGCCAGCAGTCGTTCCGGGACAGGGGGGAATCAGCCCCAGCATTTT. Protein sequence: CASSRSGTGGNQPQHF.

The rearrangement joins TRBV6-5 to TRBJ2-7; TRBD1 agrees at 7 bases. V lost 0 bases to trimming and J lost 0 bases; unmatched junction nucleotides: 5. CDR1 MNHEY and CDR2 SVGAGI come from the germline V gene. This CDR3 spans 16 amino acids. CDR3 region: CASSYSVAGGSYEQYF. The CDR3 DNA is TGTGCCAGCAGTTACTCTGTGGCAGGGGGCTCCTACGAGCAGTACTTC.

The CDR3 sequence is CSVGQGRGQPQHF. The CDR3, as DNA: TGCAGCGTAGGACAGGGGCGTGGTCAGCCCCAGCATTTT. The chain employs TRBV29-1 and TRBJ1-5, with 9 nucleotides matching TRBD1. After removal of 6 bases from V and 6 bases from J, the junction contained 6 bases not matched to a gene. This CDR3 is built from 13 residues. Germline CDR1 is SQVTM and CDR2 is ANQGSEA.

Here the CDR3 DNA reads TGTGCCAGCAGTTACTCGGGGACTAGCGGACAAGAGACCCAGTACTTC. Translating gives CASSYSGTSGQETQYF. The chain combines TRBV6-6 with TRBJ2-5, with 11 bases lining up with TRBD2. Trimming at V came to 0 bases and at J to 2 bases, leaving 2 bases not matched to a gene. The CDR3 has 16 residues. Germline assignment: CDR1 MNHNY and CDR2 SVGAGI (reference sequence).

CDR3 sequence: CASSATDRFNTEAFF. Written as DNA, the CDR3 is TGTGCCAGCAGTGCAACCGACAGATTTAACACTGAAGCTTTCTTT. The gene calls are TRBV25-1 and TRBJ1-1; the D gene is possibly TRBD1 (5 bases). The CDR3 has 15 amino acids. The germline V and J ends were trimmed by 4 bases and 2 bases, with 14 bases remaining between them. Germline V gene sequence: CDR1 MGHDK, CDR2 SYGVNS.

This clone was recorded only once. This rearrangement joins TRBV10-3 to TRBJ2-1; D is unresolved. CDR1 and CDR2 from the germline V gene are ENHRY and SYGVKD. The CDR3 contains 14 residues. V dropped 0 bases and J dropped 6 bases, with 9 bases sitting between them. The DNA for the CDR3 is TGTGCCATCAGTGAGTCGAGTACCTCCAATGAGCAGTTCTTC. Translating gives CAISESSTSNEQFF.

The chain combines TRBV7-2 with TRBJ2-1; 8 bases align to TRBD2. CDR3 size: 15 residues. V was pared by 4 bases and J by 4 bases, with 6 bases of the junction left unmatched. CDR1 is SGHTA and CDR2 is FQGNSA in the germline V gene. Here the CDR3 reads CASSSLAAAYNEQFF. Written as DNA, the CDR3 is TGTGCCAGCAGCTCACTAGCGGCCGCGTACAATGAGCAGTTCTTC.

The chain has TRBV11-3 and TRBJ2-1; maybe TRBD2 (6 bases). The germline V gene has CDR1 SGHNT and CDR2 YENEEA. Trimming pared 2 bases from V and 3 bases from J, leaving 8 bases between. The CDR3 loop spans 14 amino acids. CDR3 in amino acids: CASSLSGVYNEQFF. Here the CDR3 DNA reads TGTGCCAGCAGCTTATCGGGAGTCTACAATGAGCAGTTCTTC.

The J gene is TRBJ1-4, the V gene TRBV7-2; 8 bases agree with TRBD1. The V segment lost 0 bases and the J segment 7 bases; nucleotides outside the gene matches: 7. The CDR3 has 16 residues. Looked up from germline, CDR1 is SGHTA and CDR2 is FQGNSA. The CDR3 DNA follows: TGTGCCAGCAGCTTAGCGCTTGGACAGGGACGTGAAAAACTGTTTTTT. This codes for CASSLALGQGREKLFF.

CDR3 in amino acids: CSVTGSRGGYTF. The CDR3 bases are TGCAGCGTTACCGGGAGTCGTGGTGGCTACACCTTC. This rearrangement joins TRBV29-1 to TRBJ1-2; the D is unclear. Germline CDR1 and CDR2: SQVTM and ANQGSEA. Trimming left V 5 bases short and J 7 bases short, with 14 bases between. The CDR3 has 12 residues.

The V gene is TRBV19, the J gene TRBJ1-5, with D perhaps matching TRBD1 (5 bases). Germline V CDR1 and CDR2: LNHDA, SQIVND (reference sequence). CDR3 length equals 15 residues. Deletions cut 1 base from V and 4 bases from J, with 11 bases between. CDR3 bases: TGTGCCAGTAGTATAGTTCGGGGGAAAAATCAGCCCCAGCATTTT. It is translated as CASSIVRGKNQPQHF.

The chain combines TRBV19 with TRBJ2-6; 9 bases align to TRBD1. The CDR3 contains 18 residues. V trimming: 4 bases; J trimming: 0 bases; junction bases outside the gene matches: 7. CDR1 is LNHDA and CDR2 is SQIVND in the germline V gene (reference sequence). In DNA form, the CDR3 reads TGTGCCAGTAGTACCGGGACAGGGATCCCCTCTGGGGCCAACGTCCTGACTTTC. Translated: CASSTGTGIPSGANVLTF.

CDR3 DNA sequence: TGTGCCAGTAGTATCAATTACGGGAGCTCCTACAATGAGCAGTTCTTC. Translating it yields CASSINYGSSYNEQFF. The rearrangement uses TRBV19 and TRBJ2-1, with D perhaps matching TRBD2 (6 bases). This CDR3 has 16 residues. Germline assignment: CDR1 LNHDA and CDR2 SQIVND (reference sequence). V was clipped by 3 bases and J by 0 bases, with 12 bases between them.

The chain joins TRBV5-1 to TRBJ2-2; 10 nucleotides agree with TRBD1. CDR3 length: 16 amino acids. Germline V CDR1 and CDR2: SGHRS, YFSETQ. V was clipped by 4 bases and J by 3 bases; unmatched bases: 6. CDR3 protein: CASSLTGGADTGELFF. In nucleotides, the CDR3 is TGCGCCAGCAGCCTGACAGGGGGCGCGGACACCGGGGAGCTGTTTTTT. The full variable domain, its missing parts supplied by reference TRBV5-1 and TRBJ2-2, is KAGVTQTPRYLIKTRGQQVTLSCSPISGHRSVSWYQQTPGQGLQFLFEYFSETQRNKGNFPGRFSGRQFSNSRSEMNVSTLELGDSALYLCASSLTGGADTGELFFGEGSRLTVL.

This clone was counted once. This sequence joins TRBV10-1 and TRBJ2-4; weak D call: TRBD2 (6 bases). Trimming stripped 0 bases from V and 6 bases from J, with 9 bases between. This CDR3 region has 14 residues. Per the germline V gene, CDR1 is WNHNN and CDR2 is SYGVQD (reference sequence). The DNA of the CDR3 is TGCGCCAGCAGTGAGTCGTTCGGGGGAAACATTCAGTACTTC. Amino acids: CASSESFGGNIQYF.

This clone was counted a single time. The chain is built from TRBV7-9 and TRBJ1-5, with 9 bases aligning to TRBD1. Germline V gene data show CDR1 as SEHNR and CDR2 as FQNEAQ (reference sequence). CDR3 size: 15 residues. The V gene end was trimmed by 4 bases and the J gene end by 2 bases; junction bases not matched to a gene: 3. The CDR3 DNA reads as TGTGCCAGCAGCTGGGGACAGGGCGGCAATCAGCCCCAGCATTTT. Amino acids: CASSWGQGGNQPQHF.

The chain uses TRBV6-5 and TRBJ1-1; D gene uncertain. CDR1 MNHEY and CDR2 SVGAGI come from the germline V gene. V dropped 2 bases and J dropped 0 bases, with 10 bases sitting between them. There are 15 residues in the CDR3. CDR3 region: CASSYQGRLNTEAFF. The DNA for the CDR3 is TGTGCCAGCAGTTACCAAGGGAGATTGAACACTGAAGCTTTCTTT.

The chain has TRBV6-5 and TRBJ2-5, with 7 bases fitting TRBD1. The ends lost 2 bases at V and 7 bases at J; junction bases unmatched: 7. Germline V CDR1 and CDR2: MNHEY, SVGAGI. The CDR3 spans 14 residues. The CDR3 region has the DNA TGTGCCAGCAGTTACCGGCAGGGGGAAACGACCCAGTACTTC. Translated, it gives CASSYRQGETTQYF.

The chain joins TRBV28 to TRBJ1-2; tentatively, D is TRBD1 (5 bases). Trimming removed 2 bases from V and 1 base from J, with 8 bases in between. Germline loops: CDR1 MDHEN, CDR2 SYDVKM. The CDR3 spans 14 residues. CDR3 sequence (DNA): TGTGCCAGCAGTTTAAGCAGGGATAACTATGGCTACACCTTC. It codes for CASSLSRDNYGYTF.

This clone was seen a single time. The rearrangement links TRBV29-1 to TRBJ2-3, with TRBD2 as a possible D gene (6 bases). Per the germline V gene, CDR1 is SQVTM and CDR2 is ANQGSEA. Trimming stripped 4 bases from V and 4 bases from J, with 12 bases between. The CDR3 sequence is 13 residues long. This chain's CDR3 is CSVGASDPDTQYF. In DNA form, the CDR3 reads TGCAGCGTTGGAGCTAGCGACCCAGATACGCAGTATTTT.